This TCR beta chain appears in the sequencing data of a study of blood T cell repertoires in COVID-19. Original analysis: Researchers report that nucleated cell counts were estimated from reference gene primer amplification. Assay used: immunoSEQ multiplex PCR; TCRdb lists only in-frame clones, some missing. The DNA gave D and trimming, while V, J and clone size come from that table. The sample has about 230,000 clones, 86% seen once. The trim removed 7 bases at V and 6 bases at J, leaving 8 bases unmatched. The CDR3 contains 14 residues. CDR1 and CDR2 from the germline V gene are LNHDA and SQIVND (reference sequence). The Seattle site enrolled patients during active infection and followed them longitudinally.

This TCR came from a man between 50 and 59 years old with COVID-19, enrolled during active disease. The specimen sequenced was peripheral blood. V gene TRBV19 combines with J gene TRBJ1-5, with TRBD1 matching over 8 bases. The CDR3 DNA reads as TGTGCCAGTACCTCCGACAGGGGTGTTCAGCCCCAGCATTTT. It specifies CASTSDRGVQPQHF.